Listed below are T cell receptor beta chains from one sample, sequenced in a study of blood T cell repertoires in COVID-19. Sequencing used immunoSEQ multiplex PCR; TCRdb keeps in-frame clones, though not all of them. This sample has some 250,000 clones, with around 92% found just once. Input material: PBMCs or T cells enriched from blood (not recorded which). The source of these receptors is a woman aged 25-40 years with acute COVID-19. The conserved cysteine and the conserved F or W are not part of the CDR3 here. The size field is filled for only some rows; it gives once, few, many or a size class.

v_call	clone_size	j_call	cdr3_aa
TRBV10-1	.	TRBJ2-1	ASSVASGGYNEQF
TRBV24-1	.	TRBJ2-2	ATTPRVSTGELF
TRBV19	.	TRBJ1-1	ASGRGYTEAF
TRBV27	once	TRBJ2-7	ASAYRDRVRAGQY
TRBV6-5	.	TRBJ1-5	ASSMMDSSNQPQH
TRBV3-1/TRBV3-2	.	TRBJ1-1	ASSQGSGLGAEAF
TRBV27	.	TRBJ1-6	ASRMGQGFRSPLH
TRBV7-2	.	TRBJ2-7	ASSLEGGSSYEQY
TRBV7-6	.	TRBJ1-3	ASSKTPGQGAFGIY
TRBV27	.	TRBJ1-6	ASRYTGGSYNSPLH
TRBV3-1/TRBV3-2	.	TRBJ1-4	ASSQIDRAEKLF
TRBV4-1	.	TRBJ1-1	ASSQSGTGVTEAF
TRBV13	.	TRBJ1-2	ASSPGGPGYGYT
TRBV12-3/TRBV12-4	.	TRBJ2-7	ASSLAGGEQY
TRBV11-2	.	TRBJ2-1	ASSLENRGLEQF
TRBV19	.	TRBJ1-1	ASSIGQGNTEAF
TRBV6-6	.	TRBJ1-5	ASSSSDTSNQPQH
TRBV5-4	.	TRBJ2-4	ASSLEFRGDIQY
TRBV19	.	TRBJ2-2	ASRAEDFLAGELF
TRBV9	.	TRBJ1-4	ASSVGDRGLGKLF
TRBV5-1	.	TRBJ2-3	ASSRDLAPDTQY
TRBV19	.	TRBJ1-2	ASRSPHTRGVSGRYGYT